This TCR beta chain derives from a study of blood T cell repertoires in COVID-19. For the study at large: Sites in the United States, Italy and Spain provided acute and convalescent COVID-19 samples. PBMCs, B-cell-depleted T cells, or T cells provided the cDNA or gDNA that made up the material.

Methods used by the authors: The authors estimated nucleated cell counts from reference gene primer amplification. Sequenced by immunoSEQ multiplex PCR; TCRdb stores in-frame clones only, minus some. V, J and clone size were drawn from that table, and D and trimming were deduced from the DNA. This repertoire shows roughly 150,000 clones, 75% to 90% found once; its top ten account for approximately 2.3%. This CDR3 contains 14 residues. Trimming took 5 bases from V and 4 from J; bases not matched to a gene: 5. Germline V gene lookup returns CDR1 LNHDA and CDR2 SQIVND (reference sequence). V usage is TRBV19 and J usage is TRBJ1-2; the match to TRBD1 covers 9 bases. The sequencing sample was made of peripheral blood. This TCR came from a woman in her 70s with acute or convalescent COVID-19. The CDR3 nucleotides are TGTGCCAGTAGTGCGGGACAGGGAGCCTATGGCTACACCTTC. Its translation is CASSAGQGAYGYTF.